Presented here are 29 T cell receptor beta chains from one specimen sequenced in a study of OX40 agonist ivuxolimab in advanced cancers. The assay was immunoSEQ multiplex PCR, and TCRdb's table has in-frame clones only and misses some. The repertoire holds around 100,000 clones, around 90% seen once, with under 0.2% in the top ten. Sample: CD4+ or CD8+ T cells sorted from blood, taken in a trial of the OX40 agonist ivuxolimab. The receptors derive from an adult with an advanced solid tumor such as melanoma, head and neck, liver or kidney cancer.

This clone occurred once. The V call is TRBV6-5, the J call TRBJ1-5; D not resolved. CDR3 length: 12 amino acids. Trimming took off 3 bases at V and 3 bases at J, with 3 bases between the two ends. Germline lookup yields CDR1 MNHEY and CDR2 SVGAGI. Here the CDR3 reads CASSYYNQPQHF. As DNA, the CDR3 is TGTGCCAGCAGTTATTACAATCAGCCCCAGCATTTT.

This clone was picked up one time. The CDR3 coding sequence is TGTGCCAGCAGTTTGACCGGGACAGGGGTCCACGAGCAGTACTTC. Translated: CASSLTGTGVHEQYF. V and J are TRBV28 and TRBJ2-7; 10 bases agree with TRBD1. This CDR3 is built from 15 residues. Trimming cost V 3 bases and J 5 bases; bases outside gene matches: 7. The germline V gene has CDR1 MDHEN and CDR2 SYDVKM.

This clone has just one count. This chain connects TRBV6-5 to TRBJ2-7; 12 bases line up with TRBD2. The CDR3 is 15 residues long. V lost 5 bases, J lost 4 bases, and 6 bases stayed unmatched. CDR1 and CDR2 (germline): MNHEY, SVGAGI. CDR3 sequence: CASSPSSGGAYEQYF. The CDR3 nucleotides are TGTGCCAGCAGTCCTTCTAGCGGGGGGGCATACGAGCAGTACTTC.

The CDR3 is CASSLAGQSTDTQYF. The CDR3 DNA is TGTGCCAGCAGCTTAGCAGGACAGAGCACAGATACGCAGTATTTT. The chain recombines TRBV7-9 with TRBJ2-3; perhaps TRBD1 as D (6 bases). With 0 bases removed from V and 0 bases from J, the gap between germline ends came to 7 bases. The CDR3 extends over 15 amino acids. Per germline, CDR1 SEHNR and CDR2 FQNEAQ (reference sequence).

The chain combines TRBV15 with TRBJ1-1; perhaps TRBD1 as D (6 bases). The CDR3 totals 13 residues. V dropped 3 bases and J dropped 6 bases, with 11 bases sitting between them. The V gene's germline CDR1 is LNHNV and CDR2 YYDKDF (reference sequence). The DNA of the CDR3 is TGTGCCACCAGCAGCCCTTGGGGGCCTGAAGCTTTCTTT. This encodes CATSSPWGPEAFF.

The chain links TRBV27 to TRBJ2-5, with TRBD2 matching over 12 bases. Germline V gene sequence: CDR1 MNHEY, CDR2 SMNVEV (reference sequence). With 6 bases clipped from V and 4 bases from J, the junction kept 3 bases outside the gene matches. This CDR3 contains 14 residues. The DNA for the CDR3 is TGTGCCAGCAGGCCGACTAGCGGGAGAGAGACCCAGTACTTC. This gives the protein CASRPTSGRETQYF.

This chain joins TRBV14 and TRBJ1-6, with 7 bases that match TRBD1. The CDR3 covers 15 residues. J lost 7 bases, V lost 0 bases, and 3 bases had no gene match. CDR1 and CDR2 (germline): SGHDN, FVKESK. The CDR3 DNA follows: TGTGCCAGCAGCCAAGATGACAGGGTGAATTCACCCCTCCACTTT. This gives the protein CASSQDDRVNSPLHF.

This clone was counted a single time. The chain recombines TRBV4-1 with TRBJ2-1; no reliable D call. The CDR3 has 14 amino acids. V was cut by 6 bases and J by 9 bases, with 18 bases left in between. CDR1 and CDR2 (germline): MGHRA, YSYEKL. As DNA, the CDR3 is TGCGCCAGCAGTCAGTCCCCGACGGGCCCTGAGCAGTTCTTC. It codes for CASSQSPTGPEQFF.

The rearrangement links TRBV5-1 to TRBJ1-2, with TRBD1 identical over 12 bases. With 4 bases clipped from V and 4 bases from J, the junction kept 14 bases outside the gene matches. Looked up from germline, CDR1 is SGHRS and CDR2 is YFSETQ. CDR3 length: 18 residues. CDR3 nucleotides: TGCGCCAGCAGCATAACGGGACAGGGGGCTTCTCCTCCCTATGGCTACACCTTC. Protein sequence: CASSITGQGASPPYGYTF. The full variable domain, its missing parts supplied by reference TRBV5-1 and TRBJ1-2, is KAGVTQTPRYLIKTRGQQVTLSCSPISGHRSVSWYQQTPGQGLQFLFEYFSETQRNKGNFPGRFSGRQFSNSRSEMNVSTLELGDSALYLCASSITGQGASPPYGYTFGSGTRLTVV.

The rearrangement links TRBV27 to TRBJ2-3, with TRBD1 matching 7 bases. From germline, CDR1 is MNHEY and CDR2 SMNVEV (reference sequence). The CDR3 loop spans 16 amino acids. The J segment lost 6 bases and the V segment lost 5 bases, leaving 14 bases of the junction unmatched. The CDR3 nucleotides read TGTGCCAGCAGTCAAGGACAGGCCCCGCGCATGGATACGCAGTATTTT. This encodes CASSQGQAPRMDTQYF.

The chain couples TRBV28 to TRBJ1-1, with unresolved D. The CDR3 is 11 residues long. The V and J ends lost 1 base and 5 bases respectively, with 2 bases between them. CDR1 and CDR2 from the germline V gene are MDHEN and SYDVKM. The CDR3 sequence: CASSLLTEAFF. CDR3 in DNA: TGTGCCAGCAGTTTATTAACTGAAGCTTTCTTT.

In this sample, this clone turned up once. The chain is built from TRBV6-1 and TRBJ2-2; a weak D match, TRBD1 (5 bases). The CDR3 is made up of 15 amino acids. The V gene lost 3 bases and the J gene lost 6 bases, with 14 bases spanning the gap. Looked up from germline, CDR1 is MNHNS and CDR2 is SASEGT. CDR3 DNA: TGTGCCAGCAGTGAGAGGCAGGGATGGGCCGGGGAGCTGTTTTTT. This gives the protein CASSERQGWAGELFF.

V and J are TRBV6-1 and TRBJ1-1; TRBD1 agrees at 8 bases. The V gene end was trimmed by 6 bases and the J gene end by 2 bases; junction bases not matched to a gene: 5. The CDR3 covers 14 residues. Germline values: CDR1 MNHNS, CDR2 SASEGT. In DNA, the CDR3 is TGTGCCAGCAGCCCGACAGGGGCTAACACTGAAGCTTTCTTT. Protein: CASSPTGANTEAFF.

The CDR3 region has the DNA TGTGCCAGCAGCGTACTACCTAGCGAAGCGACCCAGTACTTC. It specifies CASSVLPSEATQYF. This chain links TRBV9 with TRBJ2-5; possibly TRBD2 for D (6 bases). Trimming pared 1 base from V and 7 bases from J, leaving 14 bases between. The germline V gene encodes CDR1 SGDLS and CDR2 YYNGEE. The CDR3 extends over 14 amino acids.

The V call is TRBV10-3, the J call TRBJ2-2; TRBD1 matches 7 bases. Unmatched junction bases numbered 8, after V lost 10 bases and J lost 3 bases. Germline-derived CDR1 and CDR2 are ENHRY and SYGVKD. The CDR3 runs to 14 residues. The CDR3 spells CASSTGAHTGELFF. CDR3 nucleotide sequence: TGTGCCAGCTCTACAGGGGCGCACACCGGGGAGCTGTTTTTT.

V gene TRBV28 combines with J gene TRBJ1-6; 8 bases agree with TRBD1. V shed 5 bases, J shed 10 bases, and the junction held 16 bases outside the gene matches. Germline V gene data show CDR1 as MDHEN and CDR2 as SYDVKM. The CDR3 is made up of 17 amino acids. CDR3 coding DNA: TGTGCCAGCAGTCCGTTCTCAGGGGGCATAGGGCGATCACCCCTCCACTTT. It is translated as CASSPFSGGIGRSPLHF.

This rearrangement joins TRBV27 to TRBJ2-1; no clear D gene. The length of the CDR3 is 14 residues. CDR1 MNHEY and CDR2 SMNVEV come from the germline V gene (reference sequence). V was trimmed by 2 bases and J by 2 bases, leaving 7 bases between them. DNA of the CDR3: TGTGCCAGCAGTTTAAGGCCCCCCTACAATGAGCAGTTCTTC. Translated, it gives CASSLRPPYNEQFF.

The CDR3 nucleotides read TGTGCCAGCTACGGACAGGTCCAAGAGACCCAGTACTTC. This translates into CASYGQVQETQYF. This rearrangement joins TRBV2 to TRBJ2-5; 7 bases match TRBD1. The CDR3 contains 13 residues. J gave up 1 base and V 8 bases, and 4 bases lay outside the gene matches. Germline CDR1 is SNHLY and CDR2 is FYNNEI.

This sequence joins TRBV11-2 and TRBJ2-1; weak D call: TRBD2 (6 bases). CDR1 SGHAT and CDR2 FQNNGV come from the germline V gene. The CDR3 is 17 amino acids. Trimming pared 5 bases from V and 4 bases from J, leaving 21 bases between. CDR3 nucleotide sequence: TGTGCCAGCAGCCCGCTTTTGGATTGGAGGGAGTACAATGAGCAGTTCTTC. Protein product: CASSPLLDWREYNEQFF.

The genes are TRBV6-6 and TRBJ2-1, with TRBD1 matching over 9 bases. Trimming cost V 6 bases and J 9 bases; bases outside gene matches: 6. The CDR3 is 13 amino acids. The germline CDR1 and CDR2 sequences are MNHNY and SVGAGI (reference sequence). CDR3 nucleotide sequence: TGTGCCAGCAGCCGGGACAGGGTAGGTGAGCAGTTCTTC. Encoded protein: CASSRDRVGEQFF.

The chain joins TRBV11-2 to TRBJ2-2, with a weak D call TRBD1 (6 bases). Trimming removed 5 bases at V and 3 bases at J, with 13 bases between. Germline loops: CDR1 SGHAT, CDR2 FQNNGV. This CDR3 has 15 amino acids. CDR3 coding DNA: TGTGCCAGCAGCGTGGCCAGGGGTTACACCGGGGAGCTGTTTTTT. Translated, it gives CASSVARGYTGELFF. Variable domain in full (rest from reference TRBV11-2 and TRBJ2-2): EAGVAQSPRYKIIEKRQSVAFWCNPISGHATLYWYQQILGQGPKLLIQFQNNGVVDDSQLPKDRFSAERLKGVDSTLKIQPAKLEDSAVYLCASSVARGYTGELFFGEGSRLTVL.

The chain couples TRBV5-1 to TRBJ1-3; possible D gene TRBD1, 5 bases. Germline V CDR1 and CDR2: SGHRS, YFSETQ. The CDR3 spans 16 residues. V lost 1 base and J 0 bases, leaving 11 bases between the germline ends. CDR3 DNA: TGCGCCAGCAGCTTGTCGTCAGGGAGCTCTGGAAACACCATATATTTT. Translated, it gives CASSLSSGSSGNTIYF.

V and J are TRBV11-3 and TRBJ2-3; a weak D match, TRBD2 (7 bases). Germline V gene lookup returns CDR1 SGHNT and CDR2 YENEEA. V lost 1 base and J 3 bases, leaving 17 bases between the germline ends. The CDR3 length is 17 residues. CDR3 protein: CASSLGVREQGTDTQYF. In DNA, the CDR3 is TGTGCCAGCAGCTTAGGGGTGCGGGAGCAGGGGACAGATACGCAGTATTTT.

The V gene is TRBV5-1, the J gene TRBJ2-7; D is unclear. The CDR3 contains 15 residues. Per germline, CDR1 SGHRS and CDR2 YFSETQ. V was clipped by 0 bases and J by 2 bases, with 12 bases between them. In DNA, the CDR3 is TGCGCCAGCAGCTTGGAAACCAACCCGACCTACGAGCAGTACTTC. This gives the protein CASSLETNPTYEQYF.

For this clone: The sample holds other DNA sequences that translate to the same CDR3. J is TRBJ1-2 and V is TRBV11-1; 11 bases map to TRBD1. Germline V lookup: CDR1 SGHAT, CDR2 FQDESV (reference sequence). V lost 5 bases, J lost 6 bases, and 11 bases stayed unmatched. This CDR3 contains 16 residues. The CDR3: CASSRLGQGAGNGYTF. CDR3 DNA: TGTGCCAGCAGCCGCCTTGGACAGGGGGCGGGAAATGGCTACACCTTC.

This chain uses TRBV6-1 with TRBJ1-1; D remains unclear. This CDR3 spans 14 amino acids. Germline V gene lookup returns CDR1 MNHNS and CDR2 SASEGT. The germline V and J ends were trimmed by 0 bases and 11 bases, with 16 bases remaining between them. CDR3: CASSEAAGRLGAFF. As DNA, the CDR3 is TGTGCCAGCAGTGAAGCGGCCGGTCGGCTAGGGGCTTTCTTT.

The chain links TRBV6-6 to TRBJ2-2, with 8 nucleotides matching TRBD1. The V and J ends lost 6 bases and 1 base, in that order; junction bases with no gene match: 4. The CDR3 runs 15 residues. Germline V gene data show CDR1 as MNHNY and CDR2 as SVGAGI (reference sequence). CDR3 protein: CASSLDRVNTGELFF. As DNA, the CDR3 is TGTGCCAGCAGCCTGGACAGGGTGAACACCGGGGAGCTGTTTTTT.

This CDR3 reads CASSQGLPYF. In nucleotides, the CDR3 is TGTGCCAGCAGCCAAGGCCTACCGTACTTC. The chain is built from TRBV5-6 and TRBJ2-5; D gene uncertain. Germline CDR1 SGHDT, CDR2 YYEEEE. Trimming took 4 bases from V and 13 from J, leaving 11 bases between them. The length of the CDR3 is 10 residues.

V usage is TRBV30 and J usage is TRBJ1-2, with 9 nucleotides matching TRBD1. Germline values: CDR1 GTSNPN, CDR2 SVGIG (reference sequence). The CDR3 length is 13 residues. After removal of 3 bases from V and 6 bases from J, the junction contained 5 bases not matched to a gene. CDR3: CAWRGDREDGYTF. The CDR3, as DNA: TGTGCCTGGAGAGGGGACAGGGAGGATGGCTACACCTTC.